One and the same sample provided the 14 T cell receptor beta chains below, sequenced in a study of T cell changes during pregnancy in multiple sclerosis. Data came from immunoSEQ multiplex PCR; TCRdb stores just in-frame clones and leaves some out. Of 70,000 to 90,000 clones listed, over 80% were seen once; the top ten hold around 3.4%. The sample consisted of PBMCs, taken in the first trimester of pregnancy. The receptors here all came from a female donor in good health, serving as a control in a pregnancy study. Some clones in this sample may be carry-over from other donors' samples.

This chain links TRBV2 with TRBJ1-2; no reliable D call. The CDR3 has 13 amino acids. Trimming took off 0 bases at V and 7 bases at J, with 9 bases between the two ends. The V gene's germline CDR1 is SNHLY and CDR2 FYNNEI. The CDR3 is CASSEARGRGYTF. Written as DNA, the CDR3 is TGTGCCAGCAGTGAAGCCCGGGGTCGTGGCTACACCTTC.

The chain recombines TRBV6-6 with TRBJ2-3; D is perhaps TRBD1 (5 bases). Germline V lookup: CDR1 MNHNY, CDR2 SVGAGI (reference sequence). The CDR3 is 12 residues long. The V and J ends lost 2 bases and 6 bases respectively, with 6 bases between them. In DNA form, the CDR3 reads TGTGCCAGCAGTTACCAGGGTGATACGCAGTATTTT. Translating it yields CASSYQGDTQYF.

The rearrangement joins TRBV7-9 to TRBJ2-5; the D gene is possibly TRBD1 (6 bases). V lost 5 bases and J lost 3, with 13 bases in between. The CDR3 contains 14 residues. CDR1 is SEHNR, CDR2 FQNEAQ, per germline (reference sequence). DNA of the CDR3: TGTGCCAGCAGCCCACAGGGTTACGAAGAGACCCAGTACTTC. Residues: CASSPQGYEETQYF.

The V call is TRBV28, the J call TRBJ2-7, with 12 bases matching TRBD1. With V trimmed by 8 bases and J by 2 bases, 1 base remained unmatched. In germline, CDR1 is MDHEN, CDR2 SYDVKM. This CDR3 spans 13 amino acids. The CDR3 bases are TGTGCCAGCGGGGACAGGGGGCCCTACGAGCAGTACTTC. This codes for CASGDRGPYEQYF.

The rearrangement joins TRBV6-5 to TRBJ2-5; D is uncertain. The V and J ends lost 5 bases and 2 bases respectively, with 9 bases between them. CDR1 and CDR2 (germline): MNHEY, SVGAGI. The CDR3 consists of 13 residues. CDR3 sequence reads: CASSPDTQETQYF. DNA for the CDR3: TGTGCCAGCAGTCCTGACACTCAAGAGACCCAGTACTTC.

The gene calls are TRBV6-6 and TRBJ2-1; D perhaps matches TRBD1 (5 bases). The V and J ends lost 5 bases and 10 bases respectively, with 15 bases between them. There are 13 residues in the CDR3. Germline CDR1 and CDR2: MNHNY and SVGAGI (reference sequence). For the CDR3, the DNA is TGTGCCAGCAGTCCCGGGCCCCAGGGCGAGCAGTTCTTC. The encoded protein is CASSPGPQGEQFF.

The CDR3 here is CASRGQLPGENTIYF. The CDR3 DNA reads TGTGCCAGCAGGGGACAGCTCCCTGGGGAAAACACCATATATTTT. J is TRBJ1-3 and V is TRBV28; 7 bases fit TRBD1. Per germline, CDR1 MDHEN and CDR2 SYDVKM. Trimming cost V 6 bases and J 6 bases; bases outside gene matches: 11. This CDR3 contains 15 residues. The variable domain in full, with the rest retrieved from reference TRBV28 and TRBJ1-3, is DVKVTQSSRYLVKRTGEKVFLECVQDMDHENMFWYRQDPGLGLRLIYFSYDVKMKEKGDIPEGYSVSREKKERFSLILESASTNQTSMYLCASRGQLPGENTIYFGEGSWLTVV.

The chain links TRBV6-6 to TRBJ2-5; 11 bases match TRBD2. With V trimmed by 6 bases and J by 3 bases, 6 bases remained unmatched. The CDR3 has 15 amino acids. Germline CDR1 MNHNY, CDR2 SVGAGI (reference sequence). The CDR3 region has the DNA TGTGCCAGCAGGCCCGGGACTAGCGGCAAAGAGACCCAGTACTTC. Protein sequence: CASRPGTSGKETQYF.

The J gene is TRBJ2-5, the V gene TRBV5-1, with 10 bases aligning to TRBD2. After removal of 6 bases from V and 1 base from J, the junction contained 3 bases not matched to a gene. Germline CDR1 SGHRS, CDR2 YFSETQ. The CDR3 has 14 residues. CDR3 DNA sequence: TGCGCCAGCACCAGGACTAGCGGCCAAGAGACCCAGTACTTC. Its protein product is CASTRTSGQETQYF.

This chain uses TRBV5-4 with TRBJ2-6, with D tentatively TRBD1 (6 bases). The CDR3 runs to 18 residues. V lost 4 bases and J lost 1, with 18 bases in between. Germline CDR1 SGHNT, CDR2 YYREEE (reference sequence). The CDR3 spells CASSTGQWLDSGANVLTF. In DNA form, the CDR3 reads TGTGCCAGCAGCACCGGACAGTGGCTCGATTCTGGGGCCAACGTCCTGACTTTC.

The rearrangement links TRBV6-4 to TRBJ1-6, with a weak D call TRBD1 (6 bases). The CDR3 is 19 amino acids. Trimming took off 0 bases at V and 5 bases at J, with 20 bases between the two ends. Per the germline V gene, CDR1 is MRHNA and CDR2 is SNTAGT. In DNA form, the CDR3 reads TGTGCCAGCAGTGACTCGAGGGGGTGGGACGGATTTAATAATTCACCCCTCCACTTT. This translates into CASSDSRGWDGFNNSPLHF.

The chain carries TRBV28 and TRBJ1-1, with D unclear. The germline CDR1 and CDR2 sequences are MDHEN and SYDVKM. V was cut by 6 bases and J by 3 bases, with 17 bases left in between. There are 15 residues in the CDR3. The CDR3 loop is CASRTSRGRHTEAFF. DNA for the CDR3: TGTGCCAGCAGGACCTCACGCGGAAGGCACACTGAAGCTTTCTTT.

The rearrangement uses TRBV28 and TRBJ2-1; D may be TRBD2 (5 bases). V was cut by 6 bases and J by 8 bases, with 20 bases left in between. The CDR3 is made up of 15 amino acids. The germline CDR1 and CDR2 sequences are MDHEN and SYDVKM. CDR3 DNA sequence: TGTGCCAGCAGACGCCCCAGCTCGACCGGGGATGAGCAGTTCTTC. Its protein product is CASRRPSSTGDEQFF.

The V gene is TRBV11-2, the J gene TRBJ1-3, with D unresolved. The CDR3 has 19 amino acids. Deletions cut 1 base from V and 5 bases from J, with 24 bases between. Germline loops: CDR1 SGHAT, CDR2 FQNNGV. The CDR3 nucleotides read TGTGCCAGCAGCTTAGGGAGTTCTCTCGGGATGAGCATCCGAAACACCATATATTTT. Translated: CASSLGSSLGMSIRNTIYF.